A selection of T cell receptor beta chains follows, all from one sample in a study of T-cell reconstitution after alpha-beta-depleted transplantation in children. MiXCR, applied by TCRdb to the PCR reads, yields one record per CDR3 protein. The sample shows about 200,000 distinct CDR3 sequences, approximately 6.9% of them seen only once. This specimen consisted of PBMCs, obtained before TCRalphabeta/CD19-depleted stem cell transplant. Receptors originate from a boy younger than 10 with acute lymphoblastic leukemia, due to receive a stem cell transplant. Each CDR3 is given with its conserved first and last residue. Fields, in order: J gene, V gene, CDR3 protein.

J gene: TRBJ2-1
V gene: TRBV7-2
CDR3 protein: CASSMGLAQNEQFF

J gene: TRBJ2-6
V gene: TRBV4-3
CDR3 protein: CASSQDEGTGANVLTF

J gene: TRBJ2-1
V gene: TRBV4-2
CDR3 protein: CASSQEDQRSDEQFF

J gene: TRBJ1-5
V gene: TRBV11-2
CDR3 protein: CASSFAGGSNQPQHF

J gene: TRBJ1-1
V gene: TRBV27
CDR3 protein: CASSPGHPTEAFF

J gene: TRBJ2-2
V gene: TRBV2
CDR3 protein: CASRKEASRVSGELFF

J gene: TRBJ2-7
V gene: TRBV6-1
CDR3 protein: CASSEARGLAVPYEQYF

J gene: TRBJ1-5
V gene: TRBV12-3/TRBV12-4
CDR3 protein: CASSSRQNALRPQHF

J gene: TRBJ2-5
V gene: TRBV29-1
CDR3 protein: CSVDASEETQYF

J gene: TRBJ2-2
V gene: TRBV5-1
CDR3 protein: CASSPAGQTIANTGELFF

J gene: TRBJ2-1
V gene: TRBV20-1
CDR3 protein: CSALSGVYNEQFF

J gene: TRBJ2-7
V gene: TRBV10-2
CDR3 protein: CAGGREHLSEQYF

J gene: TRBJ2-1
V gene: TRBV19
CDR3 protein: CASSQLAGYNEQFF

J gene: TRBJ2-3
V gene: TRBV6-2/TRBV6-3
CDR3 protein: CASIRGGEADTQYF

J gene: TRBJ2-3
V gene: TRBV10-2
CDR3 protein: CASIGGTDTQYF

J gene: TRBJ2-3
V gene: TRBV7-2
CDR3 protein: CASSLGTGGADTQYF

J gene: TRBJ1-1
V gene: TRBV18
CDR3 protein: CASSPKTGSNTEAFF

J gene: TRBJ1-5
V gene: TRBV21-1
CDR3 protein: CASSREGQVRGPCSNQPQHF

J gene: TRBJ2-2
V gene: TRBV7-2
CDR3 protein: CASSLERSANTGELFF

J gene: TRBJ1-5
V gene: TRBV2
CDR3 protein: CASSEARGGGYQPQHF

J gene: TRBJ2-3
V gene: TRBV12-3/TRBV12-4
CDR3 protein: CASSTDRLGTDTQYF

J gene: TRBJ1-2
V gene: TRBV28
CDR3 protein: CASGVTFYTF

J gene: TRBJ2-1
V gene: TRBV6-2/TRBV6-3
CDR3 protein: CASSYLSGRALNEQFF

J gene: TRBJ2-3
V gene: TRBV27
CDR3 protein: CASSLQLASRDTQYF

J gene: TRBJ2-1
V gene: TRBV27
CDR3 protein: CASSLLGDRGNEQFF

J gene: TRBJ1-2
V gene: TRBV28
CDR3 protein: CASSATGTGFYGYTF

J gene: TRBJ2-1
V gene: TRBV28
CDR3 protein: CASSRNLVGYNEQFF

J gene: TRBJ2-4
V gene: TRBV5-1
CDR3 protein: CASSLGTGAKNIQYF

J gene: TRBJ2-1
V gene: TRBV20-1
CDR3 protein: CSARDIRGTSGSFSGEQFF

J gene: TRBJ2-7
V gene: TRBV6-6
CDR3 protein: CASSGDPYEQYF

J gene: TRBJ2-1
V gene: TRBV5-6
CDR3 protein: CASSSLLGTGFNEQFF

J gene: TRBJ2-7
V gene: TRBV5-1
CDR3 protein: CASSFPSPGGEQYF

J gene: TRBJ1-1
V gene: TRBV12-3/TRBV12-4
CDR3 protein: CASSPEGQLNTEAFF

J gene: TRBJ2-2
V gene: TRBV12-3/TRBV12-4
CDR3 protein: CASSLTVGPGELFF

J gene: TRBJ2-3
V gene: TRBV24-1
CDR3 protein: CATSDRRQGAQYF

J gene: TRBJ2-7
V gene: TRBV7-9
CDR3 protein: CASSGYRGEREQYF

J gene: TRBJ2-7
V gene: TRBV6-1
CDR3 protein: CASRSHPGVPGEQYF

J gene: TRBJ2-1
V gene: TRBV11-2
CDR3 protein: CASSWTSGRSEFF

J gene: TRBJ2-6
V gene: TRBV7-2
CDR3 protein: CASSPPRNSGANVLTF

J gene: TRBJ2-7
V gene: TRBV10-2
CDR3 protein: CASRETDEQYF

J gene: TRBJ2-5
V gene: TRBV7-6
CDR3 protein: CASSLDTQGETQYF

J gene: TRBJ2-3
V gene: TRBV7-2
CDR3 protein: CASSYTRDRGSDTQYF

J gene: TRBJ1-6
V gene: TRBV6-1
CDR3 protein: CASSDRGGGNSPLHF

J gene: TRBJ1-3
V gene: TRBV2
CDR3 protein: CAICFDSGNTIYF

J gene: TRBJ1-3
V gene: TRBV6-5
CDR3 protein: CASSSTGWGSGNTIYF

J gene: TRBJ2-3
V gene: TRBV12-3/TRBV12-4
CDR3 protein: CASSLGLAGLSTDTQYF

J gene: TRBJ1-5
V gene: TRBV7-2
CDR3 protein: CASSLDWGGQPQHF